This TCR beta chain is from a study of T cells in Graves' hyperthyroidism and ophthalmopathy (dated by TCRdb to between 2017 and 2020). At the level of the whole study: Peripheral blood was collected at initial diagnosis, before any treatment. A discovery cohort of roughly 100 patients, about 44 with Graves' ophthalmopathy and 57 with stable Graves' hyperthyroidism, was used to find distinguishing TCR V-J signatures. Whether ophthalmopathy could be predicted prospectively was tested in an independent validation cohort made up of under 20 hyperthyroidism patients plus 17 patients who later progressed to ophthalmopathy. For training and testing, the 100 or so patients in the discovery cohort were randomly divided in a 7:3 ratio. The study also compared thyroid tissue and blood T-cell repertoires from about 6 Graves' hyperthyroidism patients. Following sampling, methimazole starting at 30 mg daily was given to hyperthyroidism patients, and high-dose intravenous methylprednisolone was given to ophthalmopathy patients. TCR Vbeta CDR3 sequencing of roughly 140 peripheral blood samples (roughly 41 ophthalmopathy, 75 to 80 hyperthyroidism and approximately 17 progressor patients) is reported in the paper.

The TCR beta CDR3 regions were amplified from RNA transcripts. The TCR CDR3 was subjected to a first round of RT-PCR using the HTBI primer set and the Qiagen OneStep RT-PCR kit. A second multiplex PCR round built the libraries, followed by size selection and purification. The libraries were sequenced on an Illumina HiSeq2000 using paired-end 100 bp reads. Per the original workflow: Raw data were processed with SOAPnuke, discarding reads with adapters, uncalled bases, mean Phred below 15, or no exact constant-primer or identifier match. High-quality paired reads were merged with COPE v1.2.5, and unique nucleotide sequences were defined as clonotypes. Clonotypes were aligned to IMGT TRBV, TRBD and TRBJ reference segments using MiTCR v1.1. The analysis included only V-J combinations with a frequency above 0.0001, which together covered approximately 99% of the repertoires. A TCS score was defined as the ratio of F50 (clonal expansion) to E x V (chaos), with BLOSUM62-based TCRdist applied between CDR3 peptides within each V-J. Welch's t-statistics and random forest reduced around 550 V-J features to around 14, which were used in a naive Bayes classifier (R e1071). Using fastp at Q25 and MiXCR, TCRdb reprocessed the public reads and kept productive beta chains. Duplicate CDR3 protein sequences are folded into a single record with the most common DNA and genes. These V and J calls are TCRdb output, not the study's own analysis. This sample comprises about 300,000 distinct CDR3 sequences, 15% to 20% of them detected only once. The ten largest clones represent less than 40% of the sample.

V is reduced by 0 bases and J by 1 base, leaving a spacing of 12 bases between them. Including cysteine and phenylalanine, the CDR3 has 15 amino acids. Just the 45-base CDR3 DNA is kept, in frame starting at base 1. The germline V gene (reference sequence) supplies CDR1 DFQATT and CDR2 SNEGSKA. Study-wide conclusions, independent of this receptor: Most expanded thyroid clonotypes (frequency above 0.001) were also detected in blood, a finding suggesting that blood repertoires may reflect thyroid immune responses. In validation, progression to ophthalmopathy was predicted by the model with more than 65% sensitivity and 72.22% specificity, a median of about 6 months before onset. Sample size was not statistically predetermined, and investigators were not blinded to group allocation. A 13 V-J signature model separated ophthalmopathy from stable hyperthyroidism, with roughly 88% sensitivity and about 81% specificity in cross-validation and 80%/75% in testing.

In the ophthalmopathy patients, disease was moderately to severely active, with a Clinical Activity Score of 3 or more, a NOSPECS grade of 4 or more, and a duration of less than 3 months. Exclusion was applied to patients with uncontrolled infections, other autoimmune diseases, pregnancy or lactation. Clinical symptoms, serum thyroxine and TRAb, thyroid ultrasound, and orbital computed tomography formed the basis for the diagnoses. PBMCs were separated from 7.5 to 10 ml of fresh peripheral blood using Ficoll-Paque density gradient centrifugation. Trizol reagent was used to extract total RNA, and RNA quality was then checked on an Agilent 2100 Bioanalyzer. In its sample, this clonotype was seen a few times. The target of this receptor is not known. No base-level quality is on record; no much larger clone is a single base apart.

What was sequenced was blood. This sequence was found in a man aged 45-60 years with Graves' ophthalmopathy. The sequence is built from TRBV20-1 and TRBJ1-1; 5 matching bases give a weak D call of TRBD1. The CDR3 here reads CSARDPGRQNTEAFF. The bases are TGCAGTGCTAGAGATCCGGGACGACAGAACACTGAAGCTTTCTTT.